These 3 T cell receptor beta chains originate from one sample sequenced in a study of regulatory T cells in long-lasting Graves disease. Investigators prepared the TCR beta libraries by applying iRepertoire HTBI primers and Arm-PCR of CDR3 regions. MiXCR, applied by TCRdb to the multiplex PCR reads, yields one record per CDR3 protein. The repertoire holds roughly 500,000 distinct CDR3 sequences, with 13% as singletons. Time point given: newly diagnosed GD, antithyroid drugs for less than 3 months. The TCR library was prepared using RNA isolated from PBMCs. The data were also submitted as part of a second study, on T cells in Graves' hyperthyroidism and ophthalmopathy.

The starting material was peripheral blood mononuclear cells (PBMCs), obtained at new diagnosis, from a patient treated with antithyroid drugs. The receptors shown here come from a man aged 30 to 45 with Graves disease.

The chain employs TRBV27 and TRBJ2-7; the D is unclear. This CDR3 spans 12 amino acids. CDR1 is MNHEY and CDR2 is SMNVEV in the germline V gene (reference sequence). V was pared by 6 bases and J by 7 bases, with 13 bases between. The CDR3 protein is CASSSNALEQYF. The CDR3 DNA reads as TGTGCCAGCAGCTCCAACGCCCTAGAGCAGTACTTC.

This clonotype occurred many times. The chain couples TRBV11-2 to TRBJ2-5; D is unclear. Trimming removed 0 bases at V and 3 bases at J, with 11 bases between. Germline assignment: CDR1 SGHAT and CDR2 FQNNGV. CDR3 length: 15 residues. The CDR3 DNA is TGTGCCAGCAGCTTAGAATGGCAGGACGAAGAGACCCAGTACTTC. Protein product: CASSLEWQDEETQYF.

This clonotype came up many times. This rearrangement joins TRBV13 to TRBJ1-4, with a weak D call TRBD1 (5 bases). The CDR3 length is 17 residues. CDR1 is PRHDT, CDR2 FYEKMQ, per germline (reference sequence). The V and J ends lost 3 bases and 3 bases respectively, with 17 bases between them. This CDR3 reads CASSFRGGGWSNEKLFF. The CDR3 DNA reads TGTGCCAGCAGCTTCCGGGGCGGGGGATGGTCTAATGAAAAACTGTTTTTT.